A selection of T cell receptor beta chains follows, all from one sample in a study of T cells in Graves' hyperthyroidism and ophthalmopathy. TCRdb processed the multiplex PCR reads anew with MiXCR; each CDR3 protein has one entry. The sample has some 690,000 distinct CDR3 sequences, approximately 15% seen once. The sequencing sample was made of blood. These receptor sequences come from a man between 45 and 60 years old with Graves' hyperthyroidism. The CDR3 runs from the conserved cysteine through the conserved F or W. Fields, in order: CDR3 DNA, CDR3 protein, J gene, V gene, clone size, D gene. D genes are given only for firm matches. Clone size, where shown, is once, few, many, or a class for clones that have expanded.

TGTGCCAGCAGTTTAGGGCAGGGGATCAATCAGCCCCAGCATTTT | CASSLGQGINQPQHF | TRBJ1-5 | TRBV28 | many | .
TGTGCCAGCAGGGAAACAGGGGCAATCTCCTACAATGAGCAGTTCTTC | CASRETGAISYNEQFF | TRBJ2-1 | TRBV28 | many | TRBD1
TGTGCCAGCAGTTCCCGCGGCAGGGGGTCTTACGAGCAGTACTTC | CASSSRGRGSYEQYF | TRBJ2-7 | TRBV27 | many | TRBD1
TGTGCCAGCAGTCGAGTAGGGATTGGGGAGACCCAGTACTTC | CASSRVGIGETQYF | TRBJ2-5 | TRBV28 | few | .
TGTGCCAGCAGTTCACTAGCGGGAGGGCGCTACAATGAGCAGTTCTTC | CASSSLAGGRYNEQFF | TRBJ2-1 | TRBV11-2 | many | TRBD2
TGCAGTGCTAGAATGGACTGGGCCTACAATGAGCAGTTCTTC | CSARMDWAYNEQFF | TRBJ2-1 | TRBV20-1 | . | .
TGTGCCAGCAGCTTAGAGGACAGGGTGGGCTACGAGCAGTACTTC | CASSLEDRVGYEQYF | TRBJ2-7 | TRBV7-2 | many | TRBD1
TGTGCCAGCAGGACTAGCGAGTCCTACGAGCAGTACTTC | CASRTSESYEQYF | TRBJ2-7 | TRBV27 | few | TRBD2
TGTGCCAGCAGTAACAGGGTATCTAATGAAAAACTGTTTTTT | CASSNRVSNEKLFF | TRBJ1-4 | TRBV2 | many | .
TGTGCCAGCAGCTTAGGACAGCATTGGGTAGCGGGAAGGAGAGACCAGTACTTC | CASSLGQHWVAGRRDQYF | TRBJ2-5 | TRBV11-2 | many | TRBD2
TGCAGTGCTAGAGGGACTAGCGGACGGGTGTCCTACAATGAGCAGTTCTTC | CSARGTSGRVSYNEQFF | TRBJ2-1 | TRBV20-1 | few | TRBD2
TGTGCCAGCAGTCCTAATAGCGGGAGAGATGAGCAGTTCTTC | CASSPNSGRDEQFF | TRBJ2-1 | TRBV28 | few | TRBD2
TGCAGCAAGGGACTAGTGGGAGGAGATACGCAGTATTTT | CSKGLVGGDTQYF | TRBJ2-3 | TRBV29-1 | . | TRBD2
TGTGCCAGCAGCTTAGGCCGGAACAGGGGGCGATACGAGCAGTACTTC | CASSLGRNRGRYEQYF | TRBJ2-7 | TRBV13 | . | TRBD1
TGTGCCAGCCGGGGACAGTTTAGCAATCAGCCCCAGCATTTT | CASRGQFSNQPQHF | TRBJ1-5 | TRBV27 | many | TRBD1
TGCGCCAGCAGCTCCTTTACGAGCCTCTACAATGAGCAGTTCTTC | CASSSFTSLYNEQFF | TRBJ2-1 | TRBV5-1 | few | .
TGCGCCAGCAGCCACTCTGACAGGGCCAACTATGGCTACACCTTC | CASSHSDRANYGYTF | TRBJ1-2 | TRBV4-1 | . | TRBD1
TGTGCCAGCAGTTACTTATCCGGGACAGGAGCTATGAACACTGAAGCTTTCTTT | CASSYLSGTGAMNTEAFF | TRBJ1-1 | TRBV6-2/TRBV6-3 | few | TRBD1
TGTGCCAGCAGCCAAGGGACAGGGGAGTACTTC | CASSQGTGEYF | TRBJ2-5 | TRBV3-1 | . | TRBD1
TGTGCCAGCAGGTGGGGACAGACCTATGGCTACACCTTC | CASRWGQTYGYTF | TRBJ1-2 | TRBV28 | many | TRBD1
TGTGCCACCCGAGGGGGCCCCACAGATACGCAGTATTTT | CATRGGPTDTQYF | TRBJ2-3 | TRBV24-1 | . | TRBD1
TGTGCCAGCAGCTCTGATACCAAAAACATTCAGTACTTC | CASSSDTKNIQYF | TRBJ2-4 | TRBV7-2 | many | .
TGTGCCAGCGGGCGGGGGCAGAGTGAAAAACTGTTTTTT | CASGRGQSEKLFF | TRBJ1-4 | TRBV2 | many | .
TGTGCCAGCAGCCCGAATCTAGCGGGAGGGAACACCGGGGAGCTGTTTTTT | CASSPNLAGGNTGELFF | TRBJ2-2 | TRBV11-3 | many | TRBD2
TGTGCCAGCAGTTTGGGAACCAGACAGGGGGATAACTATGGCTACACCTTC | CASSLGTRQGDNYGYTF | TRBJ1-2 | TRBV28 | many | TRBD1
TGTGCCAGCAGTTCCGGGACAGGGGGAACTAATGAAAAACTGTTTTTT | CASSSGTGGTNEKLFF | TRBJ1-4 | TRBV12-3/TRBV12-4 | many | TRBD1